This T cell receptor beta chain was identified during a study of T cell repertoires in cytomegalovirus infection. Background on the study: Signatures in public TCR beta sequences pointed to both CMV infection and matching HLA type.

Comment on this clonotype: What it binds is not known.

General study results and limits: Across the ex vivo response, the dominant clonotypes were HLA-C-restricted CMV-specific TCR beta clonotypes.

TCRdb recomputed calls from the reads with MiXCR, one row per CDR3 protein. This table holds roughly 230,000 distinct CDR3 sequences, about a sixth found once. CDR3 length: 14 amino acids. Trimming cost V 5 bases and J 7 bases; bases outside gene matches: 8. Germline values: CDR1 DFQATT, CDR2 SNEGSKA (reference sequence). Material for sequencing was CD8+ T cells from PBMCs. The TCR was taken from a human donor in good health (CMV status not recorded). Some clones in this sample may be carry-over from other donors' samples. This chain joins TRBV20-1 and TRBJ2-1; 10 bases agree with TRBD2. The CDR3 coding sequence is TGCAGTGCTCCACTAGCGGGGCTAGGAAATGAGCAGTTCTTC. This gives the protein CSAPLAGLGNEQFF.